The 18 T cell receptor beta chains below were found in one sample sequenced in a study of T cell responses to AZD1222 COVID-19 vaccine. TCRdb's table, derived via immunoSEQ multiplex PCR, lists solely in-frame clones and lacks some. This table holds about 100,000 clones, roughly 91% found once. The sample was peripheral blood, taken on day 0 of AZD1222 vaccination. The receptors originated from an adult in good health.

DNA for the CDR3: TGTGCCAGCAGCCTTTGGGACAGCGAATCCTACGAGCAGTACTTC. As protein: CASSLWDSESYEQYF. The chain has TRBV7-6 and TRBJ2-7, with TRBD1 matching 7 bases. CDR1 SGHVS and CDR2 FNYEAQ come from the germline V gene. The CDR3 covers 15 residues. V lost 5 bases to trimming and J lost 1 base; unmatched junction nucleotides: 8.

The CDR3 DNA reads TGCGCCAGCAGCTCCACCCGAGAAGTAAAAAATGAGCAGTTCTTC. Translation gives CASSSTREVKNEQFF. This chain connects TRBV10-1 to TRBJ2-1; D not certain. V lost 6 bases and J 7 bases, leaving 19 bases between the germline ends. This CDR3 comprises 15 residues. CDR1 and CDR2 from the germline V gene are WNHNN and SYGVQD (reference sequence).

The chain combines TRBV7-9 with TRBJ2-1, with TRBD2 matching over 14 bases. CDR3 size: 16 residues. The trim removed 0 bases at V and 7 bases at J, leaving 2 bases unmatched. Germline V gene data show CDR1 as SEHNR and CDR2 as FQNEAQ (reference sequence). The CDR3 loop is CASSLAGLAGGNEQFF. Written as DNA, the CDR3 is TGTGCCAGCAGCTTAGCTGGACTAGCGGGAGGTAATGAGCAGTTCTTC.

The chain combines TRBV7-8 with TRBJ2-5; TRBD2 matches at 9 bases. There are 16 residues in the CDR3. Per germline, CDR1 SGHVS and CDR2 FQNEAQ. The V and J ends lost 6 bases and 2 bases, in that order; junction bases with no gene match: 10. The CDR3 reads CASRRGGATGQETQYF. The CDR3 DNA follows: TGTGCCAGCAGGCGGGGGGGGGCGACCGGACAAGAGACCCAGTACTTC.

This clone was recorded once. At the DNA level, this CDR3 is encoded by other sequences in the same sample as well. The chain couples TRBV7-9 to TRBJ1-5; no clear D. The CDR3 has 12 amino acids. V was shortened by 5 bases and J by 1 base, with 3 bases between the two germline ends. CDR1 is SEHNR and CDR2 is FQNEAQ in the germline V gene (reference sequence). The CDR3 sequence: CASSLSNQPQHF. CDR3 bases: TGTGCCAGCAGCCTAAGCAATCAGCCCCAGCATTTT.

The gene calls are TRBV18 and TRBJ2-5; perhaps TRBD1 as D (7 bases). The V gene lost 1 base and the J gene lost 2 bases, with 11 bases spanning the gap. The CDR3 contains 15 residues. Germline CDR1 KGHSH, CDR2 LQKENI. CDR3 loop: CASSPLSGGQETQYF. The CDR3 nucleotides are TGTGCCAGCTCACCACTTTCAGGGGGGCAAGAGACCCAGTACTTC.

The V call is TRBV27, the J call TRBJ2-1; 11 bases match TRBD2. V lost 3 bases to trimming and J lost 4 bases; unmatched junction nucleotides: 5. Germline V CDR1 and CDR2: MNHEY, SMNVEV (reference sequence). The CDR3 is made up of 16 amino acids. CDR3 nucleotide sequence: TGTGCCAGCAGTTTCATAGCGGGGGGGAAATACAATGAGCAGTTCTTC. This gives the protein CASSFIAGGKYNEQFF.

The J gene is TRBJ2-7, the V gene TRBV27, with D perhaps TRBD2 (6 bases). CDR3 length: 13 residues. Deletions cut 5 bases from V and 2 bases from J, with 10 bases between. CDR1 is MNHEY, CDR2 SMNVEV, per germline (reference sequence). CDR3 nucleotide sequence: TGTGCCAGCAGTCCCCGCGGGACCTACGAGCAGTACTTC. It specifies CASSPRGTYEQYF.

CDR3 nucleotide sequence: TGTGCCAGCAGCACGGACGGGGGCGGGGAGCTGTTTTTT. The encoded protein is CASSTDGGGELFF. The chain carries TRBV7-9 and TRBJ2-2; D may be TRBD2 (6 bases). The V gene's germline CDR1 is SEHNR and CDR2 FQNEAQ (reference sequence). Between the trimmed V and J ends, which lost 5 bases and 7 bases, there was a span of 11 bases. This CDR3 comprises 13 residues. The full variable domain, with the rest looked up from reference TRBV7-9 and TRBJ2-2, is DTGVSQNPRHKITKRGQNVTFRCDPISEHNRLYWYRQTLGQGPEFLTYFQNEAQLEKSRLLSDRFSAERPKGSFSTLEIQRTEQGDSAMYLCASSTDGGGELFFGEGSRLTVL.

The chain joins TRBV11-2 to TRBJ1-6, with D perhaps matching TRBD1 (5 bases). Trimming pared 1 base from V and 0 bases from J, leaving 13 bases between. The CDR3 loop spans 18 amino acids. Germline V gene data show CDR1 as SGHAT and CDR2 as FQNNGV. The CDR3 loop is CASSLGQWRGSYNSPLHF. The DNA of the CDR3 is TGTGCCAGCAGCTTAGGGCAGTGGAGGGGCTCCTATAATTCACCCCTCCACTTT.

The CDR3 reads CASSQNPGTEQFF. The CDR3 nucleotides are TGTGCCAGCAGCCAAAACCCAGGGACTGAGCAGTTCTTC. The chain combines TRBV14 with TRBJ2-1; possibly TRBD1 or TRBD2 for D (5 bases each). Germline values: CDR1 SGHDN, CDR2 FVKESK. The CDR3 consists of 13 residues. V was trimmed by 2 bases and J by 9 bases, leaving 11 bases between them.

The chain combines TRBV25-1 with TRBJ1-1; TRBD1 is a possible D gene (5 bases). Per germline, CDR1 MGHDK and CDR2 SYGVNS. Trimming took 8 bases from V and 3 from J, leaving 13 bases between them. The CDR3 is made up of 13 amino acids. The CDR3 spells CASGPTGHTEAFF. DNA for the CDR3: TGTGCCAGCGGCCCCACGGGGCACACTGAAGCTTTCTTT.

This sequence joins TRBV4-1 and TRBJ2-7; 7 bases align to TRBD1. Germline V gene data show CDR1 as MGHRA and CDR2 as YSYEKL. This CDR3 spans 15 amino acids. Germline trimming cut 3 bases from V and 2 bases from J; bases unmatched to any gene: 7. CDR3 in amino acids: CASSHDGQEPYEQYF. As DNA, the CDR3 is TGCGCCAGCAGCCACGACGGACAGGAACCCTACGAGCAGTACTTC.

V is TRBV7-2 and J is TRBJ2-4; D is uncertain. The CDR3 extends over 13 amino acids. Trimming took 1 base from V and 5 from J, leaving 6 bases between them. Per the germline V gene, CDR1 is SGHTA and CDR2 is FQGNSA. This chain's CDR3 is CASSLGRQNIQYF. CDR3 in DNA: TGTGCCAGCAGCTTAGGACGGCAAAACATTCAGTACTTC.

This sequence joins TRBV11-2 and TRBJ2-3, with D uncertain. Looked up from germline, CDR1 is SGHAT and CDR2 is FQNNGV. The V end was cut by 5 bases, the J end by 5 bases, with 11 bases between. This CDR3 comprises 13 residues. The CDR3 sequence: CASSPPVRDTQYF. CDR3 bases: TGTGCCAGCAGCCCCCCAGTCAGAGATACGCAGTATTTT.

The CDR3, as DNA: TGTGCCAGCAGTTCCGGGGCCACCTCCGGTAGGCCCCAGCATTTT. The encoded protein is CASSSGATSGRPQHF. The chain couples TRBV27 to TRBJ1-5; D is perhaps TRBD1 (5 bases). CDR3 length: 15 amino acids. The germline gives CDR1 MNHEY, CDR2 SMNVEV (reference sequence). Trimming shortened V by 4 bases and J by 9 bases, and 19 bases separated the two germline ends.

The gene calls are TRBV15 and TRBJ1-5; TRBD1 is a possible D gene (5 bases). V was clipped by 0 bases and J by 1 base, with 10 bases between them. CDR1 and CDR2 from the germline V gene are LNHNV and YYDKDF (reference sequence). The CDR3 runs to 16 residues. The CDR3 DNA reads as TGTGCCACCAGCAGAGATGGAGGGGTGAGCAATCAGCCCCAGCATTTT. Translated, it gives CATSRDGGVSNQPQHF.

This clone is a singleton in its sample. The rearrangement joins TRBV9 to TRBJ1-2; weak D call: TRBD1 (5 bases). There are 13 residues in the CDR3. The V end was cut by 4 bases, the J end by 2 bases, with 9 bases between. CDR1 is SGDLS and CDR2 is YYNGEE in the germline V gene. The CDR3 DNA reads TGTGCCAGCAGCCCAGACAGAAACTATGGCTACACCTTC. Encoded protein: CASSPDRNYGYTF.